One sample yielded the 19 T cell receptor beta chains listed below, sequenced in a study of cytomegalovirus exposure and HLA in healthy donors. PCR used 60 Vbeta primers and 13 Jbeta primers. TCRdb's table, derived via immunoSEQ multiplex PCR, lists solely in-frame clones and lacks some. In the table there are approximately 210,000 clones, 75% to 80% of which are singletons. The source material was PBMCs. These TCRs come from a male donor in good health and CMV-seronegative.

The rearrangement uses TRBV11-3 and TRBJ2-3; TRBD1 aligns across 7 bases. The length of the CDR3 is 16 residues. With 2 bases clipped from V and 4 bases from J, the junction kept 9 bases outside the gene matches. Germline loops: CDR1 SGHNT, CDR2 YENEEA. In nucleotides, the CDR3 is TGTGCCAGCAGCTTAAAGTACAGGGGAGCGGCAGATACGCAGTATTTT. The encoded protein is CASSLKYRGAADTQYF.

The chain is built from TRBV9 and TRBJ2-2; weak D call: TRBD1 (6 bases). Looked up from germline, CDR1 is SGDLS and CDR2 is YYNGEE. The CDR3 consists of 18 residues. V gave up 2 bases and J gave up 4 bases, with 21 bases separating them. CDR3: CASSVYPGHFFGTGELFF. CDR3 sequence (DNA): TGTGCCAGCAGCGTCTATCCGGGACACTTTTTTGGCACCGGGGAGCTGTTTTTT.

This clone has more than one count but fewer than ten. V usage is TRBV7-9 and J usage is TRBJ1-1; D gene ambiguous. This CDR3 is 10 amino acids long. The germline V gene has CDR1 SEHNR and CDR2 FQNEAQ (reference sequence). The V end lost 3 bases, the J end lost 10 bases, and 6 bases lay between the germline ends. The CDR3 reads CASSFPGAFF. The CDR3 nucleotides are TGTGCCAGCAGCTTCCCGGGAGCTTTCTTT.

This chain uses TRBV10-3 with TRBJ2-1, with TRBD2 identical over 10 bases. Germline values: CDR1 ENHRY, CDR2 SYGVKD. The ends lost 11 bases at V and 7 bases at J; junction bases unmatched: 8. The CDR3 has 13 amino acids. The CDR3 loop is CAAEVAGGNEQFF. CDR3 coding DNA: TGTGCCGCCGAGGTAGCGGGGGGAAATGAGCAGTTCTTC.

The chain uses TRBV5-1 and TRBJ2-3; D remains ambiguous. CDR3 length equals 11 residues. Trimming pared 2 bases from V and 4 bases from J, leaving 2 bases between. Germline CDR1 reads SGHRS; CDR2 reads YFSETQ. CDR3 amino acids: CASSFADTQYF. CDR3 DNA: TGCGCCAGCAGCTTCGCAGATACGCAGTATTTT. Looking up the rest from reference TRBV5-1 and TRBJ2-3 gives the full variable domain: KAGVTQTPRYLIKTRGQQVTLSCSPISGHRSVSWYQQTPGQGLQFLFEYFSETQRNKGNFPGRFSGRQFSNSRSEMNVSTLELGDSALYLCASSFADTQYFGPGTRLTVL.

The chain carries TRBV28 and TRBJ1-2; TRBD1 is a possible D gene (6 bases). This CDR3 region has 14 residues. Germline V gene lookup returns CDR1 MDHEN and CDR2 SYDVKM. The V end lost 7 bases, the J end lost 4 bases, and 16 bases lay between the germline ends. CDR3: CASMPNRVIYGYTF. CDR3 DNA sequence: TGTGCCAGCATGCCTAACAGGGTAATCTATGGCTACACCTTC.

This chain uses TRBV28 with TRBJ2-7, with 13 bases identical to TRBD2. The germline gives CDR1 MDHEN, CDR2 SYDVKM. V dropped 5 bases and J dropped 6; count of bases not matched to a gene: 7. The CDR3 totals 15 residues. CDR3 sequence (DNA): TGTGCCAGCAGTGATACTAGCGGGAGGGCCAGCGAGCAGTACTTC. Protein: CASSDTSGRASEQYF.

The chain employs TRBV5-4 and TRBJ2-1; D unclear. This CDR3 contains 14 residues. V lost 0 bases and J 8 bases, leaving 12 bases between the germline ends. Per germline, CDR1 SGHNT and CDR2 YYREEE (reference sequence). The DNA of the CDR3 is TGTGCCAGCAGCTTGGTACTCACGCAATATGAGCAGTTCTTC. It encodes CASSLVLTQYEQFF.

The chain couples TRBV28 to TRBJ2-3; 8 bases match TRBD2. The junction had 10 bases not matched to a gene; V was cut back by 2 bases and J by 6 bases. The CDR3 contains 16 residues. From germline, CDR1 is MDHEN and CDR2 SYDVKM. Written as DNA, the CDR3 is TGTGCCAGCAGTTTAATAGCCGGAGCGGGAGCTGATACGCAGTATTTT. Protein: CASSLIAGAGADTQYF.

J is TRBJ1-2 and V is TRBV27, with TRBD1 identical over 8 bases. The CDR3 is 13 residues long. CDR1 MNHEY and CDR2 SMNVEV come from the germline V gene (reference sequence). V lost 3 bases and J lost 5; bases outside the gene matches: 2. The CDR3 DNA reads as TGTGCCAGCAGTTTTGGGACAGGTTATGGCTACACCTTC. This sequence encodes CASSFGTGYGYTF.

The CDR3 DNA reads TGTGCCAGCAGCCAAAATCTTGGACGACTGGGGGGAAATGAAAAACTGTTTTTT. This sequence encodes CASSQNLGRLGGNEKLFF. The V call is TRBV5-4, the J call TRBJ1-4; a weak D match, TRBD1 (5 bases). The CDR3 totals 18 residues. V gave up 4 bases and J gave up 5 bases, with 24 bases separating them. Looked up from germline, CDR1 is SGHNT and CDR2 is YYREEE (reference sequence).

The rearrangement joins TRBV9 to TRBJ1-2, with unresolved D. CDR3 length: 14 amino acids. Germline values: CDR1 SGDLS, CDR2 YYNGEE. The V end lost 0 bases, the J end lost 2 bases, and 8 bases lay between the germline ends. CDR3 DNA sequence: TGTGCCAGCAGCGTAGGAGCGGAGAACTATGGCTACACCTTC. Translation gives CASSVGAENYGYTF.

CDR3 coding DNA: TGTGCCAGCAGTATGACAGTAGCCAAAAACATTCAGTACTTC. It encodes CASSMTVAKNIQYF. The V gene is TRBV13, the J gene TRBJ2-4, with D maybe TRBD1 (5 bases). V lost 6 bases and J lost 0, with 9 bases in between. The germline gives CDR1 PRHDT, CDR2 FYEKMQ (reference sequence). The CDR3 covers 14 residues.

The DNA of the CDR3 is TGTGCCAGCTCATCGCTGGACAGCACTGAAGCTTTCTTT. This sequence encodes CASSSLDSTEAFF. The chain combines TRBV18 with TRBJ1-1, with TRBD1 as a possible D gene (6 bases). The CDR3 sequence is 13 residues long. V was clipped by 5 bases and J by 4 bases, with 11 bases between them. Germline V gene lookup returns CDR1 KGHSH and CDR2 LQKENI.

The rearrangement uses TRBV6-4 and TRBJ2-2; no reliable D call. CDR3 length: 13 residues. The germline V gene has CDR1 MRHNA and CDR2 SNTAGT. Trimming shortened V by 8 bases and J by 4 bases, and 11 bases separated the two germline ends. The CDR3 DNA sequence: TGTGCCAGCGCCTCAAGTAGCACCGGGGAGCTGTTTTTT. Protein sequence: CASASSSTGELFF.

The V call is TRBV18, the J call TRBJ2-5; D is unresolved. V was shortened by 3 bases and J by 3 bases, with 11 bases between the two germline ends. The V gene's germline CDR1 is KGHSH and CDR2 LQKENI. This CDR3 region has 14 residues. The DNA of the CDR3 is TGTGCCAGCTCACCTTCCCCTAGAGAAGAGACCCAGTACTTC. It yields the protein CASSPSPREETQYF.

The chain combines TRBV7-9 with TRBJ1-5; D remains ambiguous. Germline CDR1 SEHNR, CDR2 FQNEAQ (reference sequence). Trimming shortened V by 0 bases and J by 7 bases, and 13 bases separated the two germline ends. This CDR3 has 15 residues. This CDR3 is CASSLAMEDGQPQHF. The CDR3 DNA sequence: TGTGCCAGCAGCTTAGCGATGGAGGATGGACAGCCCCAGCATTTT. The full variable domain, completed using reference TRBV7-9 and TRBJ1-5, is DTGVSQNPRHKITKRGQNVTFRCDPISEHNRLYWYRQTLGQGPEFLTYFQNEAQLEKSRLLSDRFSAERPKGSFSTLEIQRTEQGDSAMYLCASSLAMEDGQPQHFGDGTRLSIL.

The chain uses TRBV6-4 and TRBJ2-2; D remains ambiguous. Germline loops: CDR1 MRHNA, CDR2 SNTAGT. The CDR3 has 14 amino acids. V lost 6 bases, J lost 0 bases, and 8 bases lay in between. The CDR3 is CASSGTANTGELFF. CDR3 bases: TGTGCCAGCAGCGGAACAGCGAACACCGGGGAGCTGTTTTTT.

This clone has more than one count but fewer than ten. V gene TRBV5-6 combines with J gene TRBJ1-1, with 9 bases aligning to TRBD1. CDR1 and CDR2 from the germline V gene are SGHDT and YYEEEE. CDR3 length: 12 residues. The V and J ends lost 4 bases and 7 bases, in that order; junction bases with no gene match: 2. The CDR3 reads CASSGDRVEAFF. DNA for the CDR3: TGTGCCAGCAGCGGGGACAGGGTTGAAGCTTTCTTT.